This TCR beta chain originates from a study of blood T cells in healthy people across ages. Primed by a sample-barcoded 5' primer and a J-beta primer mix, a second PCR proceeded for about 6 to 12 cycles. TCRdb itself ran the 5' RACE reads through MiXCR, one entry per CDR3 protein. The sample includes about 570,000 distinct CDR3 sequences, 25% to 30% of them seen just once. The germline V gene has CDR1 MNHNS and CDR2 SASEGT. CDR3 length: 15 residues. V lost 8 bases and J lost 0; bases outside the gene matches: 9. This clonotype originated in a woman in her sixties or seventies in good health. The chain has TRBV6-1 and TRBJ2-7, with TRBD1 identical over 8 bases. Input material: blood. DNA of the CDR3: TGTGCCAGCCCGGGGAACAGGGGGAGCTCCTACGAGCAGTACTTC. Protein sequence: CASPGNRGSSYEQYF.